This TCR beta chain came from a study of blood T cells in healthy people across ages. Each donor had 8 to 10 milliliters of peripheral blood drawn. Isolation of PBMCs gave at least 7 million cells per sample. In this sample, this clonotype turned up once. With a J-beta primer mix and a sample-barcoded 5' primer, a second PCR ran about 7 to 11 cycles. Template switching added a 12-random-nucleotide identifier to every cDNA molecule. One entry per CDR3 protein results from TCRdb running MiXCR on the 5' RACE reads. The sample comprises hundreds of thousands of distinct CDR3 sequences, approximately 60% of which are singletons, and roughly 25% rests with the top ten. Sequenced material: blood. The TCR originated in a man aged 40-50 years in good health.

The DNA of the CDR3 is TGTGCCAACGATGGACTAGCGGAAAACAATGAGCAGTTCTTC. Protein: CANDGLAENNEQFF. The chain uses TRBV28 and TRBJ2-1; 10 bases agree with TRBD2. With 10 bases clipped from V and 5 bases from J, the junction kept 8 bases outside the gene matches. CDR3 length: 14 amino acids. In germline, CDR1 is MDHEN, CDR2 SYDVKM.